This T cell receptor beta chain emerged from a study of response to subunit inactivated influenza vaccine. Study findings and constraints: It was suggested by the authors that few new T cells are recruited by each seasonal influenza vaccination.

TCRdb re-called the RT-PCR reads through MiXCR, storing one row per CDR3 protein. The data hold some 520,000 distinct CDR3 sequences, with 16% observed a single time. Trimming removed 7 bases from V and 7 bases from J; junction bases left unmatched: 6. Germline CDR1 reads SQVTM; CDR2 reads ANQGSEA. This CDR3 has 13 amino acids. This clonotype came up a few times. Antigen: not known. This clonotype originated in a man in his fifties or sixties who received an inactivated influenza vaccine. The V and J genes are TRBV29-1 and TRBJ1-6, with 8 bases fitting TRBD1. The starting material was CD4+ T cells sorted from PBMCs, obtained around 25 months after vaccination. The CDR3 DNA reads TGCAGCGCCGGACAGGGAAAGAATTCACCCCTCCACTTT. Translation gives CSAGQGKNSPLHF.